The TCR beta chain described here comes from a study of regulatory T cells in long-lasting Graves disease. With respect to this clonotype: Its antigen remains unidentified.

According to the study, TCR beta libraries were built with iRepertoire HTBI primers and CDR3-region Arm-PCR. Under the authors' procedure: In the combined samples, 62 TRBV and some 14 TRBJ segments were identified. TCRdb re-analysed the multiplex PCR reads in MiXCR, keeping a single row per CDR3 protein. TCRdb's processing, not the authors' own work, is the source of the V and J calls. The sample holds 400,000 to 600,000 distinct CDR3 sequences, around a fifth seen once. From germline, CDR1 is DFQATT and CDR2 SNEGSKA (reference sequence). This CDR3 has 13 amino acids. Between the trimmed V and J ends, which lost 5 bases and 3 bases, there was a span of 10 bases. Regarding the study as a whole: Persistent disease favored TRBV28, TRBJ1-2 and TRBJ2-5. Clonotypes that were public and shared totalled fewer than 3,500 in persistent patients versus 750 to 1,000 in new patients.

As for time point: persistent/refractory GD, antithyroid drugs over 5 years with positive TRAb. There was RNA extracted from PBMCs, and the TCR library was made from it. In this cohort, patients came from an endocrinology department located in Xi'an, China. The sequences come from peripheral blood mononuclear cells (PBMCs), collected when the disease was refractory, from a patient treated with antithyroid drugs. The sequence was collected from a female donor with Graves disease. The chain links TRBV20-1 to TRBJ2-2, with unresolved D. CDR3 region: CSAPRPYTGELFF. CDR3 sequence (DNA): TGCAGTGCTCCACGACCTTACACCGGGGAGCTGTTTTTT.